This T cell receptor beta chain was captured by sequencing in a study of OX40 agonist ivuxolimab in advanced cancers. Looking at the study overall: Subjects had a mean age of around 60 years, with a range of 23 to 79; about 83% were male.

Only in-frame clones appear in the TCRdb table, and some are missing; sequencing was by immunoSEQ multiplex PCR. Of 95,000 to 100,000 clones in the sample, about nine tenths were seen once. Study-wide points: Normalized T-cell clonal expansion was also low in some nonresponders.

Concerning this clone: Its cognate antigen is unknown.

Germline-derived CDR1 and CDR2 are LGHNA and YNFKEQ. The CDR3 has 15 residues. Unmatched junction bases numbered 6, after V lost 1 base and J lost 3 bases. Baseline was the first blood sampling point, followed by cycle 4 day 1 and cycle 7 day 1. The J gene is TRBJ2-7, the V gene TRBV4-2, with 7 bases lining up with TRBD1. Sequencing was performed on CD4+ or CD8+ T cells sorted from blood, taken in a trial of the OX40 agonist ivuxolimab. This sequence was found in an adult with an advanced solid tumor such as melanoma, head and neck, liver or kidney cancer. The CDR3 is CASSQVNDRDYEQYF. The CDR3 coding sequence is TGTGCCAGCAGCCAAGTGAACGACAGGGACTACGAGCAGTACTTC.